A single sample is the source of the 28 T cell receptor beta chains below, sequenced in a study of cytomegalovirus exposure and HLA in healthy donors. The PCR was carried out with 60 Vbeta primers and 13 Jbeta primers. Repertoires were generated with immunoSEQ multiplex PCR, while TCRdb's copy carries only in-frame clones and drops some. The sample lists some 120,000 clones, around 80% occurring once. The sequenced sample consisted of PBMCs. These receptors were collected from a female donor in good health and CMV-seronegative.

This chain links TRBV5-1 with TRBJ2-3; 12 bases align to TRBD2. CDR1 is SGHRS, CDR2 YFSETQ, per germline. The CDR3 length is 15 residues. V shed 4 bases, J shed 2 bases, and the junction held 2 bases outside the gene matches. The CDR3 protein is CASSRLAGDTDTQYF. The CDR3 nucleotides read TGCGCCAGCAGCCGACTAGCGGGGGACACAGATACGCAGTATTTT.

The chain recombines TRBV11-2 with TRBJ2-2, with 10 nucleotides matching TRBD2. Germline V gene sequence: CDR1 SGHAT, CDR2 FQNNGV. V lost 2 bases and J lost 6; bases outside the gene matches: 6. This CDR3 comprises 16 residues. The CDR3 region has the DNA TGTGCCAGCAGCTTATCTAGCGGGGGTCGGGCCGGGGAGCTGTTTTTT. Its translation: CASSLSSGGRAGELFF.

This sequence joins TRBV5-1 and TRBJ2-3; 11 bases match TRBD2. The CDR3 is 14 amino acids. V shed 2 bases and J 6 bases; nucleotides not matched to a gene: 2. CDR1 and CDR2 from the germline V gene are SGHRS and YFSETQ. CDR3 protein: CASSFVAGGDTQYF. The DNA of the CDR3 is TGCGCCAGCAGCTTTGTAGCGGGGGGGGATACGCAGTATTTT. Complete variable domain (other parts from reference TRBV5-1 and TRBJ2-3): KAGVTQTPRYLIKTRGQQVTLSCSPISGHRSVSWYQQTPGQGLQFLFEYFSETQRNKGNFPGRFSGRQFSNSRSEMNVSTLELGDSALYLCASSFVAGGDTQYFGPGTRLTVL.

This clone was seen just once. This CDR3 is CASSFLAGQETQYF. CDR3 DNA sequence: TGTGCCAGCAGCTTTCTAGCGGGGCAAGAGACCCAGTACTTC. The chain carries TRBV7-9 and TRBJ2-5; 9 bases align to TRBD2. The germline CDR1 and CDR2 sequences are SEHNR and FQNEAQ (reference sequence). This CDR3 region has 14 residues. V was clipped by 3 bases and J by 2 bases; unmatched bases: 1.

This clone was found a few times. The rearrangement joins TRBV5-6 to TRBJ1-3; tentative D call: TRBD1 (5 bases). There are 16 residues in the CDR3. Per germline, CDR1 SGHDT and CDR2 YYEEEE. V was clipped by 2 bases and J by 0 bases, with 12 bases between them. CDR3 DNA sequence: TGTGCCAGCAGCTTATCGGGACTGAACTCTGGAAACACCATATATTTT. It yields the protein CASSLSGLNSGNTIYF.

The chain recombines TRBV7-2 with TRBJ1-3; TRBD1 matches at 7 bases. V was clipped by 2 bases and J by 1 base; unmatched bases: 2. The CDR3 covers 15 residues. Germline V gene data show CDR1 as SGHTA and CDR2 as FQGNSA. The CDR3 is CASSLNRGSGNTIYF. The CDR3, as DNA: TGTGCCAGCAGCTTAAACAGGGGATCTGGAAACACCATATATTTT.

The V call is TRBV9, the J call TRBJ2-2, with D maybe TRBD2 (6 bases). This CDR3 is built from 12 residues. Germline V lookup: CDR1 SGDLS, CDR2 YYNGEE. V gave up 1 base and J gave up 8 bases, with 6 bases separating them. CDR3 in DNA: TGTGCCAGCAGCGTACTAGCGGGGGAGCTGTTTTTT. Translating it yields CASSVLAGELFF.

V usage is TRBV7-2 and J usage is TRBJ2-7; 10 nucleotides line up with TRBD1. The ends lost 6 bases at V and 4 bases at J; junction bases unmatched: 9. The germline gives CDR1 SGHTA, CDR2 FQGNSA. The CDR3 length is 15 residues. The CDR3: CASRSPGQGTYEQYF. Here the CDR3 DNA reads TGTGCCAGCAGATCCCCGGGACAGGGGACGTACGAGCAGTACTTC.

DNA for the CDR3: TGCAGCGTTCTTAGCTCTGGCTACACCTTC. This gives the protein CSVLSSGYTF. V gene TRBV29-1 combines with J gene TRBJ1-2; no definite D call. Trimming left V 5 bases short and J 7 bases short, with 8 bases between. Germline loops: CDR1 SQVTM, CDR2 ANQGSEA. This CDR3 has 10 amino acids.

V and J are TRBV5-1 and TRBJ1-4, with a weak D call TRBD1 (6 bases). V lost 0 bases and J 7 bases, leaving 10 bases between the germline ends. CDR3 length: 14 residues. The germline V gene encodes CDR1 SGHRS and CDR2 YFSETQ. Here the CDR3 reads CASSLGRGGEKLFF. DNA for the CDR3: TGCGCCAGCAGCTTGGGTAGAGGGGGTGAAAAACTGTTTTTT.

This rearrangement joins TRBV27 to TRBJ1-1; perhaps TRBD1 as D (5 bases). V was shortened by 7 bases and J by 3 bases, with 12 bases between the two germline ends. The CDR3 loop spans 13 amino acids. Looked up from germline, CDR1 is MNHEY and CDR2 is SMNVEV (reference sequence). CDR3 coding DNA: TGTGCCAGCAATACCTTCAGGGACACTGAAGCTTTCTTT. It specifies CASNTFRDTEAFF.

V gene TRBV5-1 combines with J gene TRBJ1-2, with a weak D call TRBD1 (6 bases). Looked up from germline, CDR1 is SGHRS and CDR2 is YFSETQ. CDR3 size: 15 residues. Trimming took 7 bases from V and 2 from J, leaving 18 bases between them. The CDR3 DNA follows: TGCGCCAGCGGCCCTGGACAGATTAGGAACTATGGCTACACCTTC. It specifies CASGPGQIRNYGYTF.

The chain employs TRBV4-1 and TRBJ2-7; 16 bases line up with TRBD2. The trim removed 2 bases at V and 5 bases at J, leaving 9 bases unmatched. CDR1 is MGHRA, CDR2 YSYEKL, per germline. The CDR3 covers 18 residues. The CDR3 region has the DNA TGCGCCAGCAGCCAAATACCCGGGACTAGCGGGGGGGTAGACGAGCAGTACTTC. This gives the protein CASSQIPGTSGGVDEQYF.

The chain uses TRBV5-5 and TRBJ2-7; TRBD1 aligns across 8 bases. CDR1 is SGHKS and CDR2 is YYEKEE in the germline V gene (reference sequence). This CDR3 region has 14 residues. V dropped 0 bases and J dropped 7; count of bases not matched to a gene: 6. CDR3 amino acids: CASSLEQGAREQYF. For the CDR3, the DNA is TGTGCCAGCAGCTTGGAGCAGGGGGCGCGGGAGCAGTACTTC.

V gene TRBV18 combines with J gene TRBJ2-5; D may be TRBD2 (5 bases). V was shortened by 2 bases and J by 4 bases, with 5 bases between the two germline ends. This CDR3 is built from 12 residues. Germline CDR1 KGHSH, CDR2 LQKENI. This CDR3 is CASSPGGETQYF. Here the CDR3 DNA reads TGTGCCAGCTCACCAGGAGGAGAGACCCAGTACTTC.

J is TRBJ2-2 and V is TRBV4-1, with TRBD1 as a possible D gene (8 bases). CDR3 length equals 15 residues. Germline CDR1 reads MGHRA; CDR2 reads YSYEKL. Trimming took 4 bases from V and 4 from J, leaving 13 bases between them. The CDR3 loop is CASSRTGGATGELFF. The CDR3 DNA is TGCGCCAGCAGCCGAACAGGGGGGGCCACCGGGGAGCTGTTTTTT.

V and J are TRBV10-3 and TRBJ1-1; tentatively, D is TRBD1 (6 bases). The length of the CDR3 is 15 residues. Germline V gene data show CDR1 as ENHRY and CDR2 as SYGVKD. The V gene lost 1 base and the J gene lost 4 bases, with 13 bases spanning the gap. CDR3 sequence: CAISELGRGSTEAFF. The CDR3 nucleotides read TGTGCCATCAGTGAGTTAGGGAGGGGGTCCACTGAAGCTTTCTTT.

The rearrangement links TRBV11-2 to TRBJ2-5; 7 positions match TRBD1. CDR1 is SGHAT, CDR2 FQNNGV, per germline. The CDR3 has 13 residues. V shed 6 bases, J shed 2 bases, and the junction held 3 bases outside the gene matches. The CDR3 sequence is CASRPDRQETQYF. CDR3 nucleotide sequence: TGTGCCAGCAGACCGGACAGGCAAGAGACCCAGTACTTC.

This chain uses TRBV18 with TRBJ2-3; the match to TRBD2 covers 11 bases. J lost 0 bases, V lost 4 bases, and 15 bases had no gene match. Germline CDR1 is KGHSH and CDR2 is LQKENI. CDR3 length: 20 amino acids. Here the CDR3 reads CASSQLSGTSGLTSTDTQYF. In nucleotides, the CDR3 is TGTGCCAGCTCACAACTATCCGGGACTAGCGGTCTTACTAGCACAGATACGCAGTATTTT.

The V gene is TRBV30, the J gene TRBJ2-2; 7 bases are a match to TRBD1. The CDR3 totals 11 residues. The germline CDR1 and CDR2 sequences are GTSNPN and SVGIG (reference sequence). V lost 5 bases, J lost 6 bases, and 0 bases stayed unmatched. The CDR3 region is CAWQGAGELFF. The CDR3 region has the DNA TGTGCCTGGCAGGGGGCCGGGGAGCTGTTTTTT.

Regarding this clone: The junction departs from germline at one end; a sequencing error may be responsible. The chain recombines TRBV30 with TRBJ2-2; no clear D. The CDR3 covers 11 residues. Germline CDR1 GTSNPN, CDR2 SVGIG (reference sequence). The CDR3 reads CTWSVLGELFF. The CDR3 bases are TGTACCTGGAGTGTACTGGGGGAGCTGTTTTTT.

This chain connects TRBV10-3 to TRBJ2-7; possible D gene TRBD1, 6 bases. V was shortened by 4 bases and J by 1 base, with 14 bases between the two germline ends. The CDR3 length is 15 residues. The germline gives CDR1 ENHRY, CDR2 SYGVKD. In DNA form, the CDR3 reads TGTGCCATCAGTGGGGGGCAGGCAATATCCTACGAGCAGTACTTC. Its translation is CAISGGQAISYEQYF.

The chain joins TRBV7-2 to TRBJ1-6; D perhaps matches TRBD1 (6 bases). The CDR3 runs to 15 residues. With 1 base removed from V and 8 bases from J, the gap between germline ends came to 12 bases. Looked up from germline, CDR1 is SGHTA and CDR2 is FQGNSA. DNA of the CDR3: TGTGCCAGCAGCTTAGAATCAGGGGCTGATTCACCCCTCCACTTT. Amino acids: CASSLESGADSPLHF.

The rearrangement joins TRBV5-3 to TRBJ2-2; the D is unclear. TRBV5-3 is an ORF, with its function uncertain. The CDR3 is made up of 16 amino acids. V dropped 2 bases and J dropped 5 bases, with 16 bases sitting between them. The CDR3 sequence: CARSLFSVRTTGELFF. The CDR3, as DNA: TGTGCCAGAAGCTTATTTTCGGTAAGAACTACCGGGGAGCTGTTTTTT.

As for this clone: One end of the junction varies from germline; a read error may be responsible. The chain uses TRBV18 and TRBJ2-5; unclear D gene. The J call may be wrong; the DNA end is better matched by TRBJ2-7. The CDR3 runs 14 residues. The germline V gene has CDR1 KGHSH and CDR2 LQKENI. The CDR3 DNA reads as TGTGCCAGCTCAGCACCCGTAAGCTCCTACGAGCAGTACTTC. Translated: CASSAPVSSYEQYF.

The chain carries TRBV6-4 and TRBJ2-3; 9 bases are shared with TRBD2. The J segment lost 5 bases and the V segment lost 6 bases, leaving 15 bases of the junction unmatched. In germline, CDR1 is MRHNA, CDR2 SNTAGT. The length of the CDR3 is 17 residues. The CDR3 region is CASSPAVGGGAGDTQYF. CDR3 nucleotides: TGTGCCAGCAGCCCCGCTGTTGGCGGGGGGGCCGGAGATACGCAGTATTTT.

The V call is TRBV7-6, the J call TRBJ2-3; 10 bases map to TRBD2. Germline CDR1 reads SGHVS; CDR2 reads FNYEAQ. The CDR3 is 17 residues long. J gave up 4 bases and V 3 bases, and 10 bases lay outside the gene matches. This chain's CDR3 is CASSLAVAGGIPDTQYF. The CDR3 DNA reads TGTGCCAGCAGCTTGGCGGTAGCGGGGGGCATTCCAGATACGCAGTATTTT.

This clone was seen only a few times. This sequence joins TRBV7-3 and TRBJ2-5, with D possibly matching TRBD2 (5 bases). The germline V gene encodes CDR1 SGHTA and CDR2 FQGTGA. This CDR3 contains 15 residues. Trimming left V 4 bases short and J 4 bases short, with 16 bases between. CDR3 sequence: CASSSTSSSRETQYF. The CDR3 region has the DNA TGTGCCAGCAGCTCCACCTCCTCTAGCAGAGAGACCCAGTACTTC.